The 14 T cell receptor beta chains below come from one sample, sequenced in a study of OX40 agonist ivuxolimab in advanced cancers. The table came from immunoSEQ multiplex PCR; TCRdb's copy has only in-frame clones and leaves some out. The table includes around 65,000 clones, around 91% detected once. The material was CD4+ or CD8+ T cells sorted from blood, obtained in a trial of the OX40 agonist ivuxolimab. These TCRs come from an adult with an advanced solid tumor such as melanoma, head and neck, liver or kidney cancer.

V gene TRBV28 combines with J gene TRBJ2-1; TRBD1 is a possible D gene (6 bases). Germline CDR1 MDHEN, CDR2 SYDVKM. This CDR3 is 14 amino acids long. Trimming removed 3 bases from V and 2 bases from J, with 8 bases in between. The CDR3 sequence: CASSFSGAYNEQFF. CDR3 DNA sequence: TGTGCCAGCAGTTTTTCAGGGGCCTACAATGAGCAGTTCTTC.

This chain joins TRBV20-1 and TRBJ2-1; D is unclear. CDR1 and CDR2 (germline): DFQATT, SNEGSKA (reference sequence). V gave up 4 bases and J gave up 5 bases, with 3 bases separating them. The CDR3 extends over 10 amino acids. The CDR3 loop reads CSANNNEQFF. In DNA form, the CDR3 reads TGCAGTGCTAACAACAATGAGCAGTTCTTC.

This clone was observed a single time. This sequence joins TRBV5-4 and TRBJ2-2; D is perhaps TRBD2 (5 bases). There are 17 residues in the CDR3. Germline V gene lookup returns CDR1 SGHNT and CDR2 YYREEE (reference sequence). V was clipped by 0 bases and J by 0 bases, with 12 bases between them. Written as DNA, the CDR3 is TGTGCCAGCAGCTTGGTTCCTAGCCGGACGAACACCGGGGAGCTGTTTTTT. As protein: CASSLVPSRTNTGELFF.

The chain joins TRBV19 to TRBJ2-7; 8 bases are shared with TRBD2. The junction had 5 bases not matched to a gene; V was cut back by 4 bases and J by 3 bases. The CDR3 spans 14 residues. CDR1 LNHDA and CDR2 SQIVND come from the germline V gene (reference sequence). The CDR3, as DNA: TGTGCCAGTAGTAAAGTACTAGCGGTCTACGAGCAGTACTTC. Its translation: CASSKVLAVYEQYF.

The V and J genes are TRBV19 and TRBJ2-2; no reliable D call. CDR1 is LNHDA and CDR2 is SQIVND in the germline V gene (reference sequence). This CDR3 contains 15 residues. With 2 bases removed from V and 2 bases from J, the gap between germline ends came to 9 bases. Here the CDR3 reads CASSIPGRNTGELFF. In DNA form, the CDR3 reads TGTGCCAGTAGTATACCGGGCCGAAACACCGGGGAGCTGTTTTTT.

This chain links TRBV19 with TRBJ1-1; TRBD1 is a possible D gene (6 bases). The CDR3 spans 15 residues. Trimming removed 6 bases from V and 0 bases from J, with 14 bases in between. Germline V gene lookup returns CDR1 LNHDA and CDR2 SQIVND (reference sequence). CDR3 coding DNA: TGTGCCAGTAGCACTGGACAGCTAATGAACACTGAAGCTTTCTTT. Its translation is CASSTGQLMNTEAFF.

V gene TRBV11-1 combines with J gene TRBJ2-7; TRBD1 is a possible D gene (6 bases). The germline gives CDR1 SGHAT, CDR2 FQDESV (reference sequence). CDR3 length: 14 residues. Deletions cut 2 bases from V and 2 bases from J, with 10 bases between. CDR3 in DNA: TGTGCCAGCAGCTTAACTGGGGGCACCTACGAGCAGTACTTC. Amino acids: CASSLTGGTYEQYF. Full variable domain (remainder filled in from reference TRBV11-1 and TRBJ2-7): EAEVAQSPRYKITEKSQAVAFWCDPISGHATLYWYRQILGQGPELLVQFQDESVVDDSQLPKDRFSAERLKGVDSTLKIQPAELGDSAMYLCASSLTGGTYEQYFGPGTRLTVT.

The gene calls are TRBV18 and TRBJ2-1; 13 bases fit TRBD2. Germline CDR1 is KGHSH and CDR2 is LQKENI. The ends lost 0 bases at V and 6 bases at J; junction bases unmatched: 2. The CDR3 spans 16 residues. CDR3 in amino acids: CASSPPWTSGSNEQFF. For the CDR3, the DNA is TGTGCCAGCTCACCACCTTGGACTAGCGGGAGCAATGAGCAGTTCTTC. Supplemented by reference TRBV18 and TRBJ2-1, the full variable domain reads NAGVMQNPRHLVRRRGQEARLRCSPMKGHSHVYWYRQLPEEGLKFMVYLQKENIIDESGMPKERFSAEFPKEGPSILRIQQVVRGDSAAYFCASSPPWTSGSNEQFFGPGTRLTVL.

The chain is built from TRBV11-3 and TRBJ2-5, with TRBD2 identical over 10 bases. V was pared by 6 bases and J by 5 bases, with 9 bases of the junction left unmatched. This CDR3 is 15 amino acids long. Germline V gives CDR1 SGHNT, CDR2 YENEEA. The CDR3, as DNA: TGTGCCAGCAGTCTTAGCGGGAGGCCGGGGGAGACCCAGTACTTC. As protein: CASSLSGRPGETQYF.

DNA of the CDR3: TGTGCCAGCAGGTACGGGTCCATGGGTCACGAGCAGTACTTC. Its translation: CASRYGSMGHEQYF. The chain is built from TRBV28 and TRBJ2-7; no clear D gene. The CDR3 covers 14 residues. Germline V gene lookup returns CDR1 MDHEN and CDR2 SYDVKM. The V end lost 6 bases, the J end lost 5 bases, and 17 bases lay between the germline ends.

The sample holds one count of this clone. The chain couples TRBV20-1 to TRBJ2-5, with no clear D. V shed 6 bases and J shed 5 bases, with 10 bases lying between them. The length of the CDR3 is 11 residues. Germline-derived CDR1 and CDR2 are DFQATT and SNEGSKA (reference sequence). In DNA form, the CDR3 reads TGCAGTGCCCAGATACTGGAGACCCAGTACTTC. Translating gives CSAQILETQYF.

Turning to this clone: Sequence at one end of the junction differs from germline and may be a read error. Within the sample, other DNA sequences also encode this same CDR3. The chain joins TRBV7-2 to TRBJ1-2; TRBD1 is a possible D gene (5 bases). Germline values: CDR1 SGHTA, CDR2 FQGNSA. The length of the CDR3 is 16 residues. In DNA form, the CDR3 reads TGTGCCAGCAGTCTACGAGACGGGGCCACCCTGGCCGGCTACACCTTT. It codes for CASSLRDGATLAGYTF.

The J gene is TRBJ2-5, the V gene TRBV7-9; 15 nucleotides align to TRBD2. From germline, CDR1 is SEHNR and CDR2 FQNEAQ (reference sequence). V was clipped by 5 bases and J by 1 base; unmatched bases: 11. The CDR3 is 19 residues long. CDR3 sequence (DNA): TGTGCCAGCAGCCCGAGGACTAGCGGGAGGGCCGGGATCCAAGAGACCCAGTACTTC. It yields the protein CASSPRTSGRAGIQETQYF.

The rearrangement uses TRBV20-1 and TRBJ2-5, with a possible D match to TRBD2 (5 bases). The germline gives CDR1 DFQATT, CDR2 SNEGSKA (reference sequence). This CDR3 has 11 amino acids. V dropped 2 bases and J dropped 7 bases, with 8 bases sitting between them. CDR3 bases: TGCAGTGCTAGAAACGAGGGGACCCAGTACTTC. It yields the protein CSARNEGTQYF.